The present TCR beta chain was sequenced within a study of cytotoxic CD8 clonotypes in ibrutinib-treated CLL. Study results and caveats: In sustained-remission versus progressing patients, sampling times differed. Higher circulating CD8+ T-cell counts strongly accompanied higher baseline clonality, above age-matched healthy donors.

The CDR3 contains 14 residues. CDR1 MNHEY and CDR2 SMNVEV come from the germline V gene (reference sequence). The V segment lost 3 bases and the J segment 5 bases; nucleotides outside the gene matches: 7. This clone has just a few counts. Its antigen is not identified. Method: immunoSEQ multiplex PCR; TCRdb's copy keeps in-frame clones and lacks some. The sample has about 68,000 clones, 68% seen once. This receptor was taken from a human donor with chronic lymphocytic leukemia. The sequencing used PBMCs, collected after 12 months of ibrutinib treatment. The chain couples TRBV27 to TRBJ2-7; 7 bases agree with TRBD2. The DNA for the CDR3 is TGTGCCAGCAGTTTCCAACTAGCGAGACACGAGCAGTACTTC. It specifies CASSFQLARHEQYF.